The present TCR beta chain was sequenced within a study of response to subunit inactivated influenza vaccine. Points from the study as a whole: Researchers suggested that each seasonal influenza vaccination recruits few new T cells.

TCRdb reanalysed the RT-PCR reads using MiXCR and keeps one entry per CDR3 protein. Of 560,000 or so distinct CDR3 sequences in the sample, approximately 7.6% were seen once. At least ten counts were recorded for this clonotype. Its antigen remains unidentified. With 1 base removed from V and 0 bases from J, the gap between germline ends came to 8 bases. The length of the CDR3 is 15 residues. The germline CDR1 and CDR2 sequences are MDHEN and SYDVKM. The starting material was PBMCs from blood, obtained less than 30 months after vaccination. The chain combines TRBV28 with TRBJ2-3; D call uncertain. The TCR was taken from a man between 50 and 75 years old who received an inactivated influenza vaccine. CDR3 in amino acids: CASSLFKGSTDTQYF. CDR3 nucleotides: TGTGCCAGCAGTTTATTTAAGGGTAGCACAGATACGCAGTATTTT.